This entry describes one T cell receptor (beta chain). As yet, its antigen is unknown. This entry belongs to a study of radiation and T cells in renal cell carcinoma. Whole-study results and caveats: From baseline, blood top tumor clonotypes peaked at 2 weeks post-radiation.

The assay was immunoSEQ multiplex PCR, and TCRdb's table has in-frame clones only and misses some. Of about 150,000 clones in the sample, roughly 86% were seen once. Time point given: blood 2 weeks post-SBRT. Treatment described: 15 Gy SBRT to primary tumor, nephrectomy 4 weeks later. Radiation-treated patients gave blood at baseline, week 2 and week 4. The receptor comes from a woman aged 50 to 60 with renal cell carcinoma. Specimen: blood, collected from a patient whose treatment included radiotherapy and nephrectomy.

The CDR3 DNA reads as TGTGCCAGCAGCTTACGGCGGGGGGACGTCAACAATGAGCAGTTCTTC. This gives the protein CASSLRRGDVNNEQFF. This chain uses TRBV7-3 with TRBJ2-1; TRBD2 aligns across 8 bases. This CDR3 is built from 16 residues. Germline CDR1 and CDR2: SGHTA and FQGTGA. V dropped 2 bases and J dropped 5; count of bases not matched to a gene: 8.